These 30 T cell receptor beta chains were all obtained from the same sample, sequenced in a study of T cells in tuberculosis. TCRdb's table, derived via immunoSEQ multiplex PCR, lists solely in-frame clones and lacks some. The profile shows around 30,000 clones, approximately 95% of them singletons. The specimen sequenced was PBMCs. The receptors derive from a donor aged 10-29 years with latent tuberculosis or without tuberculosis infection.

The chain couples TRBV7-2 to TRBJ2-7, with 11 bases identical to TRBD1. The CDR3 is made up of 15 amino acids. Germline V CDR1 and CDR2: SGHTA, FQGNSA. V shed 4 bases, J shed 1 base, and the junction held 3 bases outside the gene matches. The CDR3: CASSSGTGGSYEQYF. In nucleotides, the CDR3 is TGTGCCAGCAGCTCTGGGACAGGGGGGTCCTACGAGCAGTACTTC.

The chain uses TRBV27 and TRBJ2-7; D is perhaps TRBD1 (5 bases). This CDR3 has 14 residues. Trimming shortened V by 0 bases and J by 7 bases, and 13 bases separated the two germline ends. Germline V CDR1 and CDR2: MNHEY, SMNVEV (reference sequence). DNA for the CDR3: TGTGCCAGCAGTTTATCGGTCCCCCCAGGGGAGCAGTACTTC. This translates into CASSLSVPPGEQYF.

The J gene is TRBJ1-1, the V gene TRBV14; no reliable D call. Germline CDR1 and CDR2: SGHDN and FVKESK. V lost 1 base, J lost 7 bases, and 10 bases lay in between. CDR3 length equals 13 residues. CDR3 nucleotide sequence: TGTGCCAGCAGCCAAGTGGATGCGGGTGAAGCTTTCTTT. Translated: CASSQVDAGEAFF.

The chain has TRBV28 and TRBJ1-6; D perhaps matches TRBD1 (6 bases). In germline, CDR1 is MDHEN, CDR2 SYDVKM. Trimming shortened V by 4 bases and J by 4 bases, and 14 bases separated the two germline ends. CDR3 length: 16 residues. CDR3 amino acids: CASSSFGTKYNSPLHF. In DNA, the CDR3 is TGTGCCAGCAGTTCATTTGGGACAAAGTATAATTCACCCCTCCACTTT. The full variable domain, in which reference TRBV28 and TRBJ1-6 provide the parts outside the CDR3, is DVKVTQSSRYLVKRTGEKVFLECVQDMDHENMFWYRQDPGLGLRLIYFSYDVKMKEKGDIPEGYSVSREKKERFSLILESASTNQTSMYLCASSSFGTKYNSPLHFGNGTRLTVT.

In DNA, the CDR3 is TGTGCCAGCAGCTTAGTATTCGGGGGGGCCTACGAGCAGTACTTC. Its translation is CASSLVFGGAYEQYF. This chain uses TRBV7-2 with TRBJ2-7; 8 nucleotides agree with TRBD2. The J segment lost 2 bases and the V segment lost 1 base, leaving 4 bases of the junction unmatched. Germline CDR1 reads SGHTA; CDR2 reads FQGNSA. The CDR3 covers 15 residues.

This chain uses TRBV7-8 with TRBJ1-4, with D tentatively TRBD1 (5 bases). The ends were cut back, 5 bases at V and 8 bases at J, with 15 bases in the middle. The V gene's germline CDR1 is SGHVS and CDR2 FQNEAQ. The CDR3 runs 14 residues. The CDR3 DNA is TGTGCCAGCAGCACCTGGGACGGACTAGAAAAACTGTTTTTT. It translates to CASSTWDGLEKLFF. Full variable domain (missing parts from reference TRBV7-8 and TRBJ1-4): GAGVSQSPRYKVAKRGQDVALRCDPISGHVSLFWYQQALGQGPEFLTYFQNEAQLDKSGLPSDRFFAERPEGSVSTLKIQRTQQEDSAVYLCASSTWDGLEKLFFGSGTQLSVL.

The CDR3 DNA is TGCGCCAGCACCCCGTCCGACAGATACGAGCAGTACTTC. It codes for CASTPSDRYEQYF. V usage is TRBV5-1 and J usage is TRBJ2-7; possibly TRBD1 for D (5 bases). The V end was cut by 6 bases, the J end by 4 bases, with 14 bases between. Germline CDR1 reads SGHRS; CDR2 reads YFSETQ. This CDR3 spans 13 amino acids.

This chain uses TRBV6-5 with TRBJ1-6; 9 bases line up with TRBD1. Germline V gene data show CDR1 as MNHEY and CDR2 as SVGAGI. The CDR3 length is 13 residues. J was trimmed by 14 bases and V by 6 bases; bases with no gene match: 8. Here the CDR3 DNA reads TGTGCCAGCAGGGGACAGGGTCTGGGGACCCTCCACTTT. It specifies CASRGQGLGTLHF.

The chain links TRBV28 to TRBJ1-1, with 8 bases identical to TRBD1. Germline CDR1 and CDR2: MDHEN and SYDVKM. The junction had 5 bases not matched to a gene; V was cut back by 7 bases and J by 1 base. CDR3 length equals 14 residues. CDR3 protein: CASIYRGRNTEAFF. The CDR3 bases are TGTGCCAGCATTTACAGGGGGAGGAACACTGAAGCTTTCTTT.

This clone was seen a handful of times. CDR3 loop: CASSPQASGRRNIQYF. The CDR3 nucleotides read TGTGCCAGCAGTCCACAGGCGAGCGGGAGAAGAAACATTCAGTACTTC. The genes are TRBV28 and TRBJ2-4; 8 positions agree with TRBD2. The V and J ends lost 5 bases and 6 bases, in that order; junction bases with no gene match: 12. The CDR3 loop spans 16 amino acids. Germline CDR1 MDHEN, CDR2 SYDVKM.

V is TRBV4-2 and J is TRBJ1-1; TRBD1 agrees at 8 bases. The CDR3 loop spans 15 amino acids. The V gene's germline CDR1 is LGHNA and CDR2 YNFKEQ. J gave up 3 bases and V 4 bases, and 7 bases lay outside the gene matches. This CDR3 is CASSPRTGMDTEAFF. Here the CDR3 DNA reads TGTGCCAGCAGCCCTCGGACAGGGATGGACACTGAAGCTTTCTTT.

V is TRBV15 and J is TRBJ2-7; maybe TRBD2 (6 bases). This CDR3 region has 16 residues. Between the trimmed V and J ends, which lost 0 bases and 0 bases, there was a span of 12 bases. CDR1 and CDR2 from the germline V gene are LNHNV and YYDKDF (reference sequence). CDR3 residues: CATSREGGSGSYEQYF. The CDR3 region has the DNA TGTGCCACCAGCAGAGAGGGGGGTAGCGGCTCCTACGAGCAGTACTTC.

The V gene is TRBV28, the J gene TRBJ2-6, with 7 positions matching TRBD1. The V segment lost 7 bases and the J segment 0 bases; nucleotides outside the gene matches: 9. The germline gives CDR1 MDHEN, CDR2 SYDVKM. The CDR3 spans 17 residues. The CDR3 DNA follows: TGTGCCAGCACCCGACAGGGCCTCCTCTCTGGGGCCAACGTCCTGACTTTC. The encoded protein is CASTRQGLLSGANVLTF.

The CDR3 loop is CSVVRDYNYEQYF. The CDR3 nucleotides are TGCAGCGTTGTCCGGGACTACAACTACGAGCAGTACTTC. The chain recombines TRBV29-1 with TRBJ2-7, with 7 bases that match TRBD2. The J segment lost 3 bases and the V segment lost 4 bases, leaving 6 bases of the junction unmatched. The CDR3 loop spans 13 amino acids. Germline loops: CDR1 SQVTM, CDR2 ANQGSEA.

This chain uses TRBV2 with TRBJ1-5; tentatively, D is TRBD1 (6 bases). V gave up 7 bases and J gave up 7 bases, with 11 bases separating them. Looked up from germline, CDR1 is SNHLY and CDR2 is FYNNEI. This CDR3 has 12 amino acids. CDR3 loop: CASKGDDQPQHF. The DNA for the CDR3 is TGTGCCAGCAAGGGGGACGACCAGCCCCAGCATTTT. The variable domain in full, completed from reference TRBV2 and TRBJ1-5, reads EPEVTQTPSHQVTQMGQEVILRCVPISNHLYFYWYRQILGQKVEFLVSFYNNEISEKSEIFDDQFSVERPDGSNFTLKIRSTKLEDSAMYFCASKGDDQPQHFGDGTRLSIL.

The V gene is TRBV19, the J gene TRBJ2-5; 8 bases map to TRBD2. The CDR3 extends over 18 amino acids. The germline gives CDR1 LNHDA, CDR2 SQIVND (reference sequence). The J segment lost 0 bases and the V segment lost 6 bases, leaving 15 bases of the junction unmatched. CDR3 amino acids: CASSTRLSRGRNQETQYF. In nucleotides, the CDR3 is TGTGCCAGTAGCACACGACTAAGCCGCGGGAGGAACCAAGAGACCCAGTACTTC. The variable domain in full, completed from reference TRBV19 and TRBJ2-5, reads DGGITQSPKYLFRKEGQNVTLSCEQNLNHDAMYWYRQDPGQGLRLIYYSQIVNDFQKGDIAEGYSVSREKKESFPLTVTSAQKNPTAFYLCASSTRLSRGRNQETQYFGPGTRLLVL.

The chain combines TRBV5-5 with TRBJ2-2, with unresolved D. Germline V gene lookup returns CDR1 SGHKS and CDR2 YYEKEE (reference sequence). V was shortened by 0 bases and J by 7 bases, with 16 bases between the two germline ends. This CDR3 contains 16 residues. In DNA form, the CDR3 reads TGTGCCAGCAGCTTGGTTCGTCAGGTTGACGGCGGGGAGCTGTTTTTT. Translating gives CASSLVRQVDGGELFF.

The chain links TRBV27 to TRBJ2-7; possible D gene TRBD2, 5 bases. V was trimmed by 3 bases and J by 7 bases, leaving 22 bases between them. Germline CDR1 reads MNHEY; CDR2 reads SMNVEV (reference sequence). The CDR3 loop spans 16 amino acids. CDR3 residues: CASSFSTGETLLEQYF. CDR3 DNA sequence: TGTGCCAGCAGTTTTAGTACCGGGGAGACCCTACTGGAGCAGTACTTC.

The chain is built from TRBV7-3 and TRBJ2-7; possibly TRBD1 for D (5 bases). The CDR3 is 15 residues long. V lost 5 bases and J 6 bases, leaving 20 bases between the germline ends. Germline V gene sequence: CDR1 SGHTA, CDR2 FQGTGA. The CDR3: CASSPTPQGSSEQYF. CDR3 DNA: TGTGCCAGCAGCCCGACCCCCCAGGGTTCAAGCGAGCAGTACTTC.

This clone appeared a few times. The chain links TRBV7-3 to TRBJ1-6; D may be TRBD1 (5 bases). The germline V gene has CDR1 SGHTA and CDR2 FQGTGA. The V end lost 0 bases, the J end lost 8 bases, and 5 bases lay between the germline ends. CDR3 size: 13 residues. The CDR3 sequence: CASSLTGDSPLHF. CDR3 coding DNA: TGTGCCAGCAGCTTAACAGGGGATTCACCCCTCCACTTT.

V is TRBV2 and J is TRBJ2-1; D is ambiguous. Per germline, CDR1 SNHLY and CDR2 FYNNEI. Trimming cost V 3 bases and J 2 bases, with 5 bases left between them. The CDR3 length is 13 residues. The CDR3 loop is CASSDQTYNEQFF. CDR3 nucleotide sequence: TGTGCCAGCAGTGACCAGACCTACAATGAGCAGTTCTTC.

The chain has TRBV27 and TRBJ2-3; 7 bases are a match to TRBD2. CDR1 MNHEY and CDR2 SMNVEV come from the germline V gene (reference sequence). Losses at the gene ends were 0 bases for V and 0 bases for J; bases not matched to a gene: 9. This CDR3 region has 18 residues. The CDR3 protein is CASSLSQLLAISTDTQYF. CDR3 coding DNA: TGTGCCAGCAGTTTATCCCAACTACTAGCGATCAGCACAGATACGCAGTATTTT.

This rearrangement joins TRBV5-6 to TRBJ2-1; 13 bases map to TRBD2. V was pared by 3 bases and J by 9 bases, with 15 bases of the junction left unmatched. The CDR3 loop spans 18 amino acids. Per the germline V gene, CDR1 is SGHDT and CDR2 is YYEEEE. The CDR3 sequence is CASSSEFGTSGVRIEQFF. CDR3 nucleotide sequence: TGTGCCAGCAGCTCCGAATTCGGGACTAGCGGGGTTCGAATTGAGCAGTTCTTC.

The V call is TRBV7-9, the J call TRBJ1-6; D is possibly TRBD1 (6 bases). The V and J ends lost 3 bases and 7 bases respectively, with 10 bases between them. Germline V lookup: CDR1 SEHNR, CDR2 FQNEAQ (reference sequence). The CDR3 spans 14 residues. CDR3 residues: CASSFGTGNSPLHF. Here the CDR3 DNA reads TGTGCCAGCAGCTTTGGTACAGGGAATTCACCCCTCCACTTT.

The chain has TRBV10-3 and TRBJ2-1; 8 positions agree with TRBD2. This CDR3 spans 17 amino acids. Looked up from germline, CDR1 is ENHRY and CDR2 is SYGVKD. The V and J ends lost 10 bases and 2 bases, in that order; junction bases with no gene match: 16. The CDR3 region has the DNA TGTGCCAAGCGCGCCACTTCTAGCGGGCGTCCCTACAATGAGCAGTTCTTC. The encoded protein is CAKRATSSGRPYNEQFF.

This chain links TRBV15 with TRBJ2-4; maybe TRBD2 (6 bases). The V gene lost 5 bases and the J gene lost 8 bases, with 16 bases spanning the gap. The CDR3 spans 14 residues. Germline V gene sequence: CDR1 LNHNV, CDR2 YYDKDF (reference sequence). The CDR3 DNA reads TGTGCCACCAGCGTAACTGGGGGGTGGGACATTCAGTACTTC. Its protein is CATSVTGGWDIQYF.

J is TRBJ2-5 and V is TRBV7-8; D gene ambiguous. Germline CDR1 and CDR2: SGHVS and FQNEAQ. CDR3 length: 12 amino acids. Trimming left V 5 bases short and J 0 bases short, with 4 bases between. This CDR3 reads CASSQYQETQYF. DNA for the CDR3: TGTGCCAGCAGCCAGTACCAAGAGACCCAGTACTTC.

DNA for the CDR3: TGTGCCAGCAGCTTAGGTGGGGCTGGGTATGGCTACACCTTC. It codes for CASSLGGAGYGYTF. The chain combines TRBV7-2 with TRBJ1-2; tentative D call: TRBD1 (5 bases). Between the trimmed V and J ends, which lost 1 base and 5 bases, there was a span of 11 bases. CDR1 and CDR2 from the germline V gene are SGHTA and FQGNSA. CDR3 length: 14 residues.

Only one count was recorded for this clone. The chain combines TRBV28 with TRBJ1-1; no clear D gene. Deletions cut 5 bases from V and 0 bases from J, with 16 bases between. CDR1 is MDHEN and CDR2 is SYDVKM in the germline V gene. The CDR3 runs 16 residues. The CDR3 sequence: CASSTHGLTMNTEAFF. CDR3 DNA sequence: TGTGCCAGCAGTACCCATGGACTGACTATGAACACTGAAGCTTTCTTT.

The V call is TRBV27, the J call TRBJ2-3, with D hard to call. The CDR3 spans 14 residues. The germline V gene encodes CDR1 MNHEY and CDR2 SMNVEV (reference sequence). Trimming left V 3 bases short and J 0 bases short, with 7 bases between. The CDR3 region is CASSFITSTDTQYF. In DNA form, the CDR3 reads TGTGCCAGCAGTTTTATTACAAGCACAGATACGCAGTATTTT.